This is a list of T cell receptor beta chains from one sample in a study of vaccination and CD4 T cells after COVID-19. Their specific antigens are unknown. In TCRdb, the PCR reads were re-called with MiXCR into one record per CDR3 protein. Of a few thousand distinct CDR3 sequences listed, about 32% were seen once; the top ten hold around 50%. Input material: CD4+ T cells from blood, cultured in vitro. Receptors were obtained from a human donor who had recovered from COVID-19. CDR3s include the opening cysteine and the closing phenylalanine or tryptophan. The order of the fields is D gene, clone size, V gene, J gene, CDR3 DNA, CDR3 protein. The D gene is left open where the match is weak. A clone size is listed for some rows: how often the clone was seen (once, few, many), or a class if it is expanded.

>TRBD1|few|TRBV7-8|TRBJ2-3
TGTGCCAGCAGCCATGGGACAGGATCCACAGATACGCAGTATTTT
CASSHGTGSTDTQYF
>-|-|TRBV5-3|TRBJ1-1
TGTGCCAGAAGCTTGAAGCCGGGACACGGAAACACTGAAGCTTTCTTT
CARSLKPGHGNTEAFF
>-|-|TRBV3-1|TRBJ2-5
TGTGCCAGCAGCCAAGTAAGGGAGACCCAGTACTTC
CASSQVRETQYF
>TRBD2|-|TRBV2|TRBJ2-1
TGTGCCAGCAGTGTAGGCGGGGGGGGGAGCGATGAGCAGTTCTTC
CASSVGGGGSDEQFF
>TRBD1|-|TRBV27|TRBJ2-2
TGTGCCAGCAGCCTATCCGGGACAGGGGGCTCCTGGGAGCTGTTTTTT
CASSLSGTGGSWELFF
>TRBD2|-|TRBV5-1|TRBJ2-1
TGCGCCAGCAGCTGGACTAGCGGGACCTACAATGAGCAGTTCTTC
CASSWTSGTYNEQFF
>-|-|TRBV2|TRBJ2-1
TGTGCCACCAAGGGGCGGATCTACAATGAGCAGTTCTTC
CATKGRIYNEQFF
>-|-|TRBV20-1|TRBJ2-5
TGCAGTGCTAGGGCCACGACCCAGTACTTC
CSARATTQYF
>TRBD1|few|TRBV30|TRBJ1-2
TGTGCCCTTGGACAGGGCGATGGCTACACCTTC
CALGQGDGYTF
>-|medium-sized|TRBV6-1|TRBJ1-5
TGTGCCAGCAGCATACAGCCGGGCCAGCCCCAGCATTTT
CASSIQPGQPQHF
>-|few|TRBV30|TRBJ1-2
TGTGCCTGGAGCCAGCAGGGATCGGATGGCTACACCTTC
CAWSQQGSDGYTF
>TRBD1|-|TRBV10-2|TRBJ1-5
TGCGCCAGCAGTAGTCAGGGGGGCAATCAGCCCCAGCATTTT
CASSSQGGNQPQHF